This entry lists 22 T cell receptor beta chains sequenced from one sample in a study of blood T cell repertoires in COVID-19. Some clones are missing from TCRdb's copy, which holds only in-frame ones; the method was immunoSEQ multiplex PCR. Of fewer than 85,000 clones in the sample, 88% were seen once. Sequencing input: peripheral blood. Source of these receptors: a human donor in a cohort sampled during active COVID-19.

The chain has TRBV2 and TRBJ2-1, with 7 bases identical to TRBD1. This CDR3 is 14 amino acids long. Germline loops: CDR1 SNHLY, CDR2 FYNNEI. V dropped 7 bases and J dropped 4; count of bases not matched to a gene: 7. The DNA of the CDR3 is TGTGCCAGCACTACACTGGGACAGTACAATGAGCAGTTCTTC. This gives the protein CASTTLGQYNEQFF.

This clone showed up just a few times. This chain joins TRBV27 and TRBJ1-6, with D tentatively TRBD1 (5 bases). The V and J ends lost 3 bases and 9 bases respectively, with 15 bases between them. This CDR3 is 15 amino acids long. Germline loops: CDR1 MNHEY, CDR2 SMNVEV (reference sequence). As DNA, the CDR3 is TGTGCCAGCAGTTTTTCGACAGTGGAGATTTCACCCCTCCACTTT. Its translation is CASSFSTVEISPLHF.

CDR3 in amino acids: CASSLAWGGRSTGELFF. The DNA for the CDR3 is TGTGCCAGCAGCTTAGCTTGGGGTGGGAGAAGCACCGGGGAGCTGTTTTTT. V gene TRBV7-8 combines with J gene TRBJ2-2; TRBD2 might be the D (5 bases). The CDR3 has 17 amino acids. Between the trimmed V and J ends, which lost 0 bases and 4 bases, there was a span of 15 bases. Germline V CDR1 and CDR2: SGHVS, FQNEAQ.

This chain links TRBV7-9 with TRBJ2-7; the D gene is possibly TRBD1 (5 bases). Germline CDR1 and CDR2: SEHNR and FQNEAQ (reference sequence). There are 14 residues in the CDR3. V was clipped by 4 bases and J by 2 bases, with 12 bases between them. The CDR3: CASSWGLSPYEQYF. The CDR3 DNA reads TGTGCCAGCAGCTGGGGCCTGTCCCCCTACGAGCAGTACTTC.

The V gene is TRBV29-1, the J gene TRBJ1-2; D remains ambiguous. The CDR3 runs to 14 residues. Trimming took 0 bases from V and 3 from J, leaving 11 bases between them. CDR1 SQVTM and CDR2 ANQGSEA come from the germline V gene. The CDR3 nucleotides read TGCAGCGTTGAAGACAGGTCTGTTGACTATGGCTACACCTTC. This gives the protein CSVEDRSVDYGYTF.

In this sample, this clone turned up once. The chain combines TRBV7-6 with TRBJ1-1; 7 bases map to TRBD1. Trimming removed 6 bases from V and 1 base from J; junction bases left unmatched: 5. There are 14 residues in the CDR3. Per the germline V gene, CDR1 is SGHVS and CDR2 is FNYEAQ. The CDR3: CASSAGTENTEAFF. As DNA, the CDR3 is TGTGCCAGCAGTGCCGGGACAGAGAACACTGAAGCTTTCTTT.

The chain combines TRBV7-8 with TRBJ1-2; maybe TRBD1 (6 bases). CDR1 and CDR2 (germline): SGHVS, FQNEAQ. Trimming cost V 0 bases and J 3 bases, with 8 bases left between them. The CDR3 covers 14 residues. CDR3 DNA sequence: TGTGCCAGCAGCTTAGCCGGGACACACTATGGCTACACCTTC. This gives the protein CASSLAGTHYGYTF.

CDR3 bases: TGTGCCAGCAGTCAAGGACAGTTCTCCTACGAGCAGTACTTC. Protein sequence: CASSQGQFSYEQYF. This chain links TRBV2 with TRBJ2-7; D perhaps matches TRBD1 (6 bases). Per the germline V gene, CDR1 is SNHLY and CDR2 is FYNNEI. The CDR3 extends over 14 amino acids. V was pared by 5 bases and J by 0 bases, with 11 bases between.

J is TRBJ1-2 and V is TRBV20-1; the D is unclear. The CDR3 extends over 16 amino acids. CDR1 is DFQATT, CDR2 SNEGSKA, per germline (reference sequence). V lost 3 bases and J 0 bases, leaving 17 bases between the germline ends. In nucleotides, the CDR3 is TGCAGTGCTAGTGGCTCCGGGAAAACAGCTAACTATGGCTACACCTTC. This translates into CSASGSGKTANYGYTF.

CDR3 sequence reads: CASSLNSPYEQYF. CDR3 DNA: TGTGCCAGCAGTTTGAACAGCCCCTACGAGCAGTACTTC. The chain has TRBV12-3 or TRBV12-4 and TRBJ2-7; D is unclear. The CDR3 runs 13 residues. Trimming stripped 3 bases from V and 2 bases from J, with 8 bases between.

This chain connects TRBV30 to TRBJ1-2; D is possibly TRBD1 (5 bases). Germline lookup yields CDR1 GTSNPN and CDR2 SVGIG (reference sequence). The length of the CDR3 is 11 residues. V was trimmed by 5 bases and J by 6 bases, leaving 10 bases between them. The CDR3 is CAWGAGNGYTF. The CDR3 nucleotides are TGTGCCTGGGGGGCAGGGAATGGCTACACCTTC.

The rearrangement links TRBV7-9 to TRBJ2-3, with D perhaps TRBD2 (5 bases). CDR1 and CDR2 from the germline V gene are SEHNR and FQNEAQ (reference sequence). The CDR3 sequence is 15 residues long. V was shortened by 5 bases and J by 2 bases, with 14 bases between the two germline ends. The CDR3 coding sequence is TGTGCCAGCAGCACCCGAGGGTTAGTCACAGATACGCAGTATTTT. Amino acids: CASSTRGLVTDTQYF.

The chain uses TRBV5-1 and TRBJ2-1; 12 bases line up with TRBD2. Per germline, CDR1 SGHRS and CDR2 YFSETQ. The CDR3 is 16 residues long. V lost 4 bases and J lost 4; bases outside the gene matches: 6. As DNA, the CDR3 is TGCGCCAGCAGCCCCGTGACTAGCGGGGGTTACAATGAGCAGTTCTTC. Amino acids: CASSPVTSGGYNEQFF.

This rearrangement joins TRBV10-3 to TRBJ1-5; the D gene is possibly TRBD1 (5 bases). The germline V and J ends were trimmed by 4 bases and 5 bases, with 9 bases remaining between them. CDR3 length: 13 residues. The germline V gene has CDR1 ENHRY and CDR2 SYGVKD. The CDR3 here is CAISGGGDQPQHF. The CDR3 DNA follows: TGTGCCATCAGTGGGGGCGGCGATCAGCCCCAGCATTTT.

This chain uses TRBV6-5 with TRBJ1-2, with 10 bases that match TRBD1. Germline loops: CDR1 MNHEY, CDR2 SVGAGI. V was clipped by 6 bases and J by 7 bases; unmatched bases: 11. This CDR3 is 15 amino acids long. The CDR3 coding sequence is TGTGCCAGCAGACGCCCGGGACAGGGGATCGGTGGCTACACCTTC. Its translation is CASRRPGQGIGGYTF.

The CDR3 loop is CASSQGQGPYEQYF. The CDR3, as DNA: TGCGCCAGCAGCCAGGGACAGGGGCCCTACGAGCAGTACTTC. This chain uses TRBV5-1 with TRBJ2-7; 10 bases agree with TRBD1. The junction had 3 bases not matched to a gene; V was cut back by 4 bases and J by 2 bases. Germline V gene lookup returns CDR1 SGHRS and CDR2 YFSETQ. CDR3 length: 14 residues.

The J gene is TRBJ1-5, the V gene TRBV27; a possible D gene is TRBD1 (6 bases). The germline CDR1 and CDR2 sequences are MNHEY and SMNVEV (reference sequence). The V and J ends lost 4 bases and 5 bases respectively, with 9 bases between them. The CDR3 has 13 residues. In DNA, the CDR3 is TGTGCCAGCAGTTGGTCAGGGGATCAGCCCCAGCATTTT. This gives the protein CASSWSGDQPQHF.

The chain recombines TRBV10-3 with TRBJ1-6, with D possibly TRBD1 on 5 matching bases. The CDR3 totals 14 residues. Germline CDR1 reads ENHRY; CDR2 reads SYGVKD. Trimming pared 5 bases from V and 6 bases from J, leaving 11 bases between. Here the CDR3 reads CAISPSTVNSPLHF. For the CDR3, the DNA is TGTGCCATCAGTCCCTCGACAGTTAATTCACCCCTCCACTTT.

This CDR3 reads CASSPSGSSTDTQYF. The CDR3 nucleotides are TGTGCCAGCAGCCCCAGCGGGAGCAGTACAGATACGCAGTATTTT. V is TRBV6-5 and J is TRBJ2-3, with 8 bases identical to TRBD2. The CDR3 has 15 amino acids. V was pared by 6 bases and J by 3 bases, with 8 bases of the junction left unmatched. CDR1 and CDR2 from the germline V gene are MNHEY and SVGAGI.

J is TRBJ1-3 and V is TRBV6-1; 7 positions match TRBD1. The trim removed 0 bases at V and 4 bases at J, leaving 9 bases unmatched. The germline CDR1 and CDR2 sequences are MNHNS and SASEGT. The CDR3 extends over 17 amino acids. As DNA, the CDR3 is TGTGCCAGCAGTGAAGCAACAGGGGTCGTTCTAGGAAACACCATATATTTT. It encodes CASSEATGVVLGNTIYF.

The chain links TRBV2 to TRBJ2-7; D not resolved. Germline V gives CDR1 SNHLY, CDR2 FYNNEI. V lost 4 bases and J lost 2, with 6 bases in between. This CDR3 has 12 amino acids. CDR3 in amino acids: CASSGAAYEQYF. In DNA, the CDR3 is TGTGCCAGCAGTGGGGCTGCCTACGAGCAGTACTTC.

The chain is built from TRBV20-1 and TRBJ1-1; TRBD1 might be the D (6 bases). V dropped 3 bases and J dropped 8 bases, with 7 bases sitting between them. Germline V gene data show CDR1 as DFQATT and CDR2 as SNEGSKA (reference sequence). This CDR3 region has 10 residues. CDR3 DNA: TGCAGTGCTAGTGGACAGGAAGCTTTCTTT. This codes for CSASGQEAFF.